This TCR beta chain was recorded in a study of graft-versus-host responses after intestinal transplantation. At the level of the study: Recipients were all induced with anti-thymocyte globulin, then given tacrolimus and steroids for 3 to 4 years.

Some clones are missing from TCRdb's copy, which holds only in-frame ones; the method was immunoSEQ multiplex PCR. The repertoire consists of about 82,000 clones, with about nine tenths occurring once and the leading ten covering roughly 0.1%. Whole-study findings and limits: An association linked early post-transplant HvG declines with peak circulating GvH clone levels.

Germline values: CDR1 GTSNPN, CDR2 SVGIG (reference sequence). V was pared by 0 bases and J by 3 bases, with 5 bases of the junction left unmatched. CDR3 length equals 15 residues. Note on this clone: What it binds is not known.

The origin of this receptor is a human donor who received an intestinal transplant. The chain links TRBV30 to TRBJ2-3; TRBD1 agrees at 8 bases. The sample was unstimulated CD4+ T cells sorted from spleen or lymph node cells, taken before intestinal transplant. The CDR3 DNA sequence: TGTGCCTGGAGTGTTGGCAACAGGGGGACAGATACGCAGTATTTT. Its translation: CAWSVGNRGTDTQYF. Full variable domain (missing parts from reference TRBV30 and TRBJ2-3): SQTIHQWPATLVQPVGSPLSLECTVEGTSNPNLYWYRQAAGRGLQLLFYSVGIGQISSEVPQNLSASRPQDRQFILSSKKLLLSDSGFYLCAWSVGNRGTDTQYFGPGTRLTVL.